The 15 T cell receptor beta chains below all came from one sample that was sequenced in a study of cytomegalovirus exposure and HLA in healthy donors. Sequencing used immunoSEQ multiplex PCR; TCRdb keeps in-frame clones, though not all of them. The data show 150,000 or so clones, with about 95% seen just once and about 2% held by the top ten. Input material: PBMCs. The receptors shown here come from a man aged 18-30 years in good health and CMV-seropositive.

The table lists this clone with a count of one. The chain combines TRBV5-7 with TRBJ2-5, with D unclear. TRBV5-7 falls under the ORF class, with uncertain function. The CDR3 sequence is 15 residues long. Deletions cut 0 bases from V and 1 base from J, with 10 bases between. The CDR3 DNA is TGTGCCAGCAGCTTGGGGTCTAGTGCCCAAGAGACCCAGTACTTC. Encoded protein: CASSLGSSAQETQYF.

The chain couples TRBV2 to TRBJ1-4; perhaps TRBD1 as D (5 bases). V was shortened by 1 base and J by 1 base, with 10 bases between the two germline ends. The CDR3 has 16 residues. From germline, CDR1 is SNHLY and CDR2 FYNNEI. CDR3: CASSEEGLGTNEKLFF. CDR3 bases: TGTGCCAGCAGTGAAGAGGGGTTGGGAACTAATGAAAAACTGTTTTTT.

The CDR3 nucleotides are TGTGCCAGCAGTGAACGGGGGATTTACTATGGCTACACCTTC. Its translation: CASSERGIYYGYTF. V usage is TRBV2 and J usage is TRBJ1-2; D might be TRBD1 (5 bases). This CDR3 has 14 residues. V was clipped by 2 bases and J by 3 bases, with 10 bases between them. The germline gives CDR1 SNHLY, CDR2 FYNNEI.

V gene TRBV5-4 combines with J gene TRBJ1-2; no firm D call. V was trimmed by 0 bases and J by 7 bases, leaving 10 bases between them. CDR1 and CDR2 from the germline V gene are SGHNT and YYREEE (reference sequence). The CDR3 consists of 13 residues. The CDR3 nucleotides read TGTGCCAGCAGCTTGGGCCTAGGCGGTGGCTACACCTTC. It specifies CASSLGLGGGYTF.

The J gene is TRBJ2-1, the V gene TRBV4-1; a weak D match, TRBD2 (5 bases). The CDR3 is 16 residues long. CDR1 and CDR2 from the germline V gene are MGHRA and YSYEKL. With 2 bases removed from V and 8 bases from J, the gap between germline ends came to 19 bases. The CDR3 is CASSQSGLGLGDEQFF. The CDR3 DNA sequence: TGCGCCAGCAGCCAATCTGGACTTGGGCTCGGCGATGAGCAGTTCTTC.

This clone was recorded once. J is TRBJ1-5 and V is TRBV6-6, with D unresolved. The CDR3 has 16 amino acids. V was trimmed by 5 bases and J by 4 bases, leaving 18 bases between them. Germline V gene sequence: CDR1 MNHNY, CDR2 SVGAGI (reference sequence). The CDR3 is CASSPRGGGANQPQHF. CDR3 coding DNA: TGTGCCAGCAGTCCCCGAGGAGGAGGAGCAAATCAGCCCCAGCATTTT.

V usage is TRBV4-2 and J usage is TRBJ2-5; 8 bases are a match to TRBD2. Germline V gene sequence: CDR1 LGHNA, CDR2 YNFKEQ. V was pared by 3 bases and J by 4 bases, with 1 base of the junction left unmatched. The CDR3 contains 13 residues. CDR3 in amino acids: CASSQTSVETQYF. DNA of the CDR3: TGTGCCAGCAGCCAGACTAGCGTAGAGACCCAGTACTTC.

The chain carries TRBV7-9 and TRBJ2-3; D gene uncertain. V lost 5 bases, J lost 2 bases, and 11 bases lay in between. The CDR3 sequence is 14 residues long. Germline V lookup: CDR1 SEHNR, CDR2 FQNEAQ (reference sequence). The CDR3 reads CASSRVQITDTQYF. CDR3 nucleotide sequence: TGTGCCAGCAGCCGAGTCCAAATCACAGATACGCAGTATTTT.

As for this clone: The sample holds other DNA sequences that translate to the same CDR3. CDR3 DNA sequence: TGTGCCAGCAGTTTAGGGGCCTCAGGAAACACCATATATTTT. This sequence encodes CASSLGASGNTIYF. The rearrangement links TRBV28 to TRBJ1-3; possibly TRBD1 for D (5 bases). The germline V gene encodes CDR1 MDHEN and CDR2 SYDVKM. V lost 2 bases, J lost 4 bases, and 9 bases lay in between. The CDR3 extends over 14 amino acids.

This chain links TRBV5-1 with TRBJ1-4; possible D gene TRBD1, 6 bases. Germline CDR1 SGHRS, CDR2 YFSETQ. V dropped 3 bases and J dropped 8 bases, with 8 bases sitting between them. This CDR3 contains 12 residues. For the CDR3, the DNA is TGCGCCAGCAGCTCGGACAGCGAAAAACTGTTTTTT. Translating it yields CASSSDSEKLFF.

The V and J genes are TRBV27 and TRBJ2-7, with D perhaps matching TRBD2 (5 bases). Germline loops: CDR1 MNHEY, CDR2 SMNVEV (reference sequence). The CDR3 spans 11 residues. The V end lost 10 bases, the J end lost 3 bases, and 10 bases lay between the germline ends. The CDR3 nucleotides are TGTGCCACCGGCCGGGGCTACGAGCAGTACTTC. As protein: CATGRGYEQYF.

This chain connects TRBV28 to TRBJ1-2; maybe TRBD1 (5 bases). Germline CDR1 MDHEN, CDR2 SYDVKM. The CDR3 sequence is 13 residues long. The V and J ends lost 4 bases and 7 bases respectively, with 13 bases between them. The CDR3 here is CASSSAERGGYTF. In nucleotides, the CDR3 is TGTGCCAGCAGTTCCGCCGAAAGGGGTGGCTACACCTTC.

This clone was counted once. The rearrangement joins TRBV7-8 to TRBJ2-1; 7 bases agree with TRBD2. Germline V CDR1 and CDR2: SGHVS, FQNEAQ. V was clipped by 8 bases and J by 10 bases; unmatched bases: 2. This CDR3 contains 10 residues. CDR3 nucleotides: TGTGCCAGCGGGGGGGTAGAGCAGTTCTTC. It specifies CASGGVEQFF. The entire variable domain, with the rest obtained from reference TRBV7-8 and TRBJ2-1, is as follows: GAGVSQSPRYKVAKRGQDVALRCDPISGHVSLFWYQQALGQGPEFLTYFQNEAQLDKSGLPSDRFFAERPEGSVSTLKIQRTQQEDSAVYLCASGGVEQFFGPGTRLTVL.

The CDR3 DNA follows: TGCGCCAGCAGCTTGGGGGGACTCTACAATGAGCAGTTCTTC. It specifies CASSLGGLYNEQFF. The chain employs TRBV5-1 and TRBJ2-1; D may be TRBD2 (6 bases). V was clipped by 0 bases and J by 3 bases, with 7 bases between them. CDR1 is SGHRS and CDR2 is YFSETQ in the germline V gene. The CDR3 spans 14 residues.

The rearrangement uses TRBV18 and TRBJ2-1; 15 bases agree with TRBD2. Germline V gene sequence: CDR1 KGHSH, CDR2 LQKENI. The CDR3 is 16 residues long. With V trimmed by 3 bases and J by 10 bases, 7 bases remained unmatched. CDR3 loop: CASSPPGLAGGEEQFF. In DNA, the CDR3 is TGTGCCAGCTCACCTCCGGGACTAGCGGGAGGAGAGGAGCAGTTCTTC.